A selection of T cell receptor beta chains follows, all from one sample in a study of blood T cell repertoires in COVID-19. Data came from immunoSEQ multiplex PCR; TCRdb stores just in-frame clones and leaves some out. The table shows around 20,000 clones, with roughly 87% occurring only once. Material: peripheral blood. These receptors came from a human donor in a cohort sampled during active COVID-19. The donor label of this sample is uncertain. The CDR3 runs from the conserved cysteine through the conserved F or W. D genes are given only for firm matches. Not all rows give a size; the values are once, few, many and, for expanded clones, a class.

v_call	d_call	clone_size	j_call	cdr3_aa	cdr3_nt
TRBV10-2	NA	once	TRBJ2-1	CASSALRNNEQFF	TGCGCCAGCAGTGCCCTGAGGAACAATGAGCAGTTCTTC
TRBV7-3	TRBD1	NA	TRBJ2-5	CASSSSTTGGLQETQYF	TGTGCCAGCAGTTCCTCTACGACAGGGGGCCTCCAAGAGACCCAGTACTTC
TRBV20-1	TRBD2	NA	TRBJ2-3	CSASIQVSSGSGDTQYF	TGCAGTGCTAGTATCCAGGTTTCTAGCGGGAGCGGGGATACGCAGTATTTT
TRBV30	NA	NA	TRBJ2-5	CAWGGSGAYQETQYF	TGTGCCTGGGGCGGGTCGGGAGCGTACCAAGAGACCCAGTACTTC
TRBV5-5	TRBD1	NA	TRBJ1-1	CASSLGVGQLLNTEAFF	TGTGCCAGCAGCTTGGGTGTGGGACAGCTACTGAACACTGAAGCTTTCTTT
TRBV20-1	NA	NA	TRBJ2-2	CSARGPGELFF	TGCAGTGCTAGAGGGCCCGGGGAGCTGTTTTTT
TRBV6-4	TRBD2	few	TRBJ2-1	CASSKTSGQADEQFF	TGTGCCAGCAGCAAGACTAGCGGGCAAGCCGATGAGCAGTTCTTC
TRBV5-5	NA	NA	TRBJ1-1	CASSLDLGLGTEAFF	TGTGCCAGCAGCTTGGATCTCGGACTCGGCACTGAAGCTTTCTTT
TRBV2	TRBD2	NA	TRBJ2-5	CASRGTSGGQETQYF	TGTGCCAGCAGAGGGACTAGCGGGGGACAAGAGACCCAGTACTTC
TRBV2	NA	NA	TRBJ2-2	CASRLTANTGELFF	TGTGCCAGCAGGTTGACAGCCAACACCGGGGAGCTGTTTTTT
TRBV4-2	TRBD2	NA	TRBJ2-1	CASSQETSAVYNEQFF	TGTGCCAGCAGCCAAGAGACTAGCGCCGTTTACAATGAGCAGTTCTTC
TRBV27	NA	NA	TRBJ2-7	CASSTRAFYEQYF	TGTGCCAGCAGTACCAGGGCTTTCTACGAGCAGTACTTC
TRBV6-6	NA	NA	TRBJ1-5	CASSYSRGGNQPQHF	TGTGCCAGCAGTTACTCGAGGGGGGGTAATCAGCCCCAGCATTTT
TRBV20-1	NA	once	TRBJ2-7	CSARTRGEQYF	TGCAGTGCAAGGACCCGGGGCGAGCAGTACTTC
TRBV3-1/TRBV3-2	TRBD2	NA	TRBJ2-2	CASSHLPGLAGARPGELFF	TGTGCCAGCAGCCATCTTCCGGGACTAGCGGGGGCGAGGCCCGGGGAGCTGTTTTTT
TRBV6-2/TRBV6-3	NA	NA	TRBJ2-7	CASSLMSKILGSSYEQYF	TGTGCCAGCAGTTTAATGTCCAAAATACTTGGGAGCTCCTACGAGCAGTACTTC
TRBV2	NA	once	TRBJ2-5	CASKSGLGQETQYF	TGTGCCAGCAAGTCGGGGTTGGGGCAAGAGACCCAGTACTTC
TRBV6-6	NA	NA	TRBJ2-7	CASTTGGSVGEQYF	TGTGCCAGCACCACGGGGGGCTCGGTGGGCGAGCAGTACTTC
TRBV10-1	NA	NA	TRBJ2-5	CASSEGGRETQYF	TGCGCCAGCAGTGAGGGAGGGCGGGAGACCCAGTACTTC
TRBV5-5	TRBD2	NA	TRBJ2-3	CASSLGLFPTDTQYF	TGTGCCAGCAGCCTGGGACTATTTCCTACCGATACGCAGTATTTT
TRBV7-8	NA	NA	TRBJ2-7	CASSRVGTWTYEQYF	TGTGCCAGCAGCCGAGTGGGGACATGGACCTACGAGCAGTACTTC
TRBV5-1	TRBD1	once	TRBJ1-1	CASSLEQGATEAFF	TGCGCCAGCAGCTTGGAGCAGGGGGCCACTGAAGCTTTCTTT
TRBV5-1	TRBD2	NA	TRBJ2-1	CASSPGGLAGVKEQFF	TGCGCCAGCAGCCCCGGGGGGCTAGCGGGAGTGAAGGAGCAGTTCTTC
TRBV3-1/TRBV3-2	NA	NA	TRBJ1-2	CASSKTAGYGYTF	TGTGCCAGCAGCAAGACAGCGGGCTATGGCTACACCTTC
TRBV18	TRBD2	NA	TRBJ2-1	CASSPPGTSDYNEQFF	TGTGCCAGCTCACCCCCCGGGACTAGCGACTACAATGAGCAGTTCTTC
TRBV28	NA	once	TRBJ2-7	CASSRTYYEQYF	TGTGCCAGCAGTCGGACATACTACGAGCAGTACTTC
TRBV30	TRBD1	NA	TRBJ1-2	CAWSGDRANYGYTF	TGTGCCTGGAGTGGGGACAGAGCTAACTATGGCTACACCTTC
TRBV24-1	TRBD1	NA	TRBJ2-5	CATSKGGDETQYF	TGTGCCACCAGCAAAGGGGGCGACGAGACCCAGTACTTC
TRBV12-3/TRBV12-4	TRBD2	NA	TRBJ2-2	CASRLGGTGELFF	TGTGCCAGCAGACTGGGAGGGACCGGGGAGCTGTTTTTT
TRBV28	NA	once	TRBJ2-7	CASSSSSYEQYF	TGTGCCAGCAGCTCCAGCTCCTACGAGCAGTACTTC
TRBV28	TRBD1	NA	TRBJ2-7	CASSSMMTGVDEQYF	TGTGCCAGCAGTTCTATGATGACAGGGGTGGATGAGCAGTACTTC
TRBV7-9	NA	NA	TRBJ1-2	CASSLDWDSNYGYTF	TGTGCCAGCAGCTTAGATTGGGACTCTAACTATGGCTACACCTTC
TRBV7-3	TRBD2	NA	TRBJ2-7	CASSLGTSGPYEQYF	TGTGCCAGCAGCTTAGGGACTAGCGGCCCCTACGAGCAGTACTTC
TRBV3-1/TRBV3-2	TRBD2	NA	TRBJ2-4	CASSQDRLAGGRVAKNIQYF	TGTGCCAGCAGCCAAGATCGGCTAGCGGGAGGAAGGGTAGCCAAAAACATTCAGTACTTC
TRBV9	NA	NA	TRBJ1-1	CASSVAGDTEAFF	TGTGCCAGCAGCGTAGCCGGGGACACTGAAGCTTTCTTT
TRBV6-5	NA	once	TRBJ1-1	CASSYSGRVEIQAFF	TGTGCCAGCAGTTACTCGGGCAGGGTAGAGATTCAGGCTTTCTTT
TRBV29-1	NA	NA	TRBJ2-2	CSVKRPGQGTGELFF	TGCAGCGTTAAACGTCCAGGGCAGGGCACCGGGGAGCTGTTTTTT
TRBV19	TRBD1	NA	TRBJ2-1	CASSPTPPGQDYNEQFF	TGTGCCAGTAGCCCAACCCCCCCGGGACAGGACTACAATGAGCAGTTCTTC
TRBV30	TRBD1	NA	TRBJ2-7	CAWNRGTGRTEQYF	TGTGCCTGGAATCGTGGGACAGGGAGAACCGAGCAGTACTTC
TRBV2	NA	NA	TRBJ1-4	CASSDRDTLRKLFF	TGTGCCAGCAGTGATAGGGACACCCTGAGGAAACTGTTTTTT
TRBV7-9	TRBD2	once	TRBJ2-1	CASSSGTTIYNEQFF	TGTGCCAGCAGCTCCGGGACTACTATTTACAATGAGCAGTTCTTC
TRBV30	TRBD2	NA	TRBJ2-1	CAWRTLAGKRDEQFF	TGTGCCTGGAGGACGCTAGCGGGAAAGAGGGATGAGCAGTTCTTC